Below, 26 T cell receptor beta chains from the same sample are listed, as sequenced in a study of T cell responses to AZD1222 COVID-19 vaccine. The protocol was immunoSEQ multiplex PCR, while the TCRdb copy is restricted to in-frame clones and leaves out a portion. The sample includes about 130,000 clones, under 90% of them seen just once. This specimen was peripheral blood, taken on day 0 of AZD1222 vaccination. Every receptor here comes from an adult in good health.

The chain combines TRBV18 with TRBJ1-6; D not certain. The ends were cut back, 0 bases at V and 0 bases at J, with 6 bases in the middle. The germline gives CDR1 KGHSH, CDR2 LQKENI. The CDR3 sequence is 16 residues long. The CDR3: CASSPPNFSYNSPLHF. The CDR3 DNA follows: TGTGCCAGCTCACCACCGAATTTCTCCTATAATTCACCCCTCCACTTT.

The rearrangement uses TRBV6-5 and TRBJ1-2, with no clear D. V was cut by 4 bases and J by 1 base, with 13 bases left in between. In germline, CDR1 is MNHEY, CDR2 SVGAGI. The CDR3 runs 15 residues. In nucleotides, the CDR3 is TGTGCCAGCAGTTCCCGTATACAAGTTAACTATGGCTACACCTTC. Amino acids: CASSSRIQVNYGYTF.

The V and J genes are TRBV2 and TRBJ2-4, with 7 bases fitting TRBD1. Unmatched junction bases numbered 12, after V lost 4 bases and J lost 0 bases. The CDR3 consists of 18 residues. CDR1 is SNHLY, CDR2 FYNNEI, per germline. The CDR3 is CASSAYRGFGLAKNIQYF. The CDR3 coding sequence is TGTGCCAGCAGTGCATACAGGGGATTCGGACTAGCCAAAAACATTCAGTACTTC.

J is TRBJ2-3 and V is TRBV6-2 or TRBV6-3, with TRBD2 as a possible D gene (5 bases). CDR1 and CDR2 (germline): MNHEY, SVGEGT. This CDR3 has 15 amino acids. V was trimmed by 2 bases and J by 3 bases, leaving 12 bases between them. CDR3 DNA sequence: TGTGCCAGCAGTTACGGGTTGGGCGGGACAGATACGCAGTATTTT. It is translated as CASSYGLGGTDTQYF.

The chain recombines TRBV3-1 (or the pseudogene TRBV3-2) with TRBJ1-2, with 9 bases that match TRBD1. Per germline, CDR1 LGHDT and CDR2 YNNKEL (reference sequence). Trimming at V came to 2 bases and at J to 7 bases, leaving 5 bases not matched to a gene. The CDR3 runs 14 residues. The CDR3 bases are TGTGCCAGCAGCCAACTACAGGGGGCATTTGGCTACACCTTC. It specifies CASSQLQGAFGYTF.

V gene TRBV7-9 combines with J gene TRBJ1-1; TRBD1 matches 12 bases. CDR1 is SEHNR, CDR2 FQNEAQ, per germline (reference sequence). CDR3 length equals 16 residues. V trimming: 5 bases; J trimming: 5 bases; junction bases outside the gene matches: 9. The CDR3 region is CASSHPGQGARTEAFF. CDR3 bases: TGTGCCAGCAGCCACCCGGGACAGGGGGCTAGGACTGAAGCTTTCTTT.

Regarding this clone: At the DNA level, this CDR3 is encoded by other sequences in the same sample as well. The gene calls are TRBV28 and TRBJ1-2; D unclear. The ends were cut back, 1 base at V and 2 bases at J, with 2 bases in the middle. Germline CDR1 is MDHEN and CDR2 is SYDVKM. The CDR3 covers 12 residues. This CDR3 is CASSLLNYGYTF. The CDR3 DNA reads as TGTGCCAGCAGTTTATTAAACTATGGCTACACCTTC.

The rearrangement uses TRBV14 and TRBJ1-1; D perhaps matches TRBD1 (6 bases). V was trimmed by 1 base and J by 5 bases, leaving 14 bases between them. CDR3 length: 15 amino acids. The germline CDR1 and CDR2 sequences are SGHDN and FVKESK. As DNA, the CDR3 is TGTGCCAGCAGCCAAGGGACAGTCTGGGGTACTGAAGCTTTCTTT. Its translation: CASSQGTVWGTEAFF.

The rearrangement links TRBV28 to TRBJ1-5, with unresolved D. In germline, CDR1 is MDHEN, CDR2 SYDVKM. This CDR3 contains 14 residues. V was trimmed by 5 bases and J by 3 bases, leaving 11 bases between them. The CDR3 nucleotides read TGTGCCAGCAGTACGTACAGTCCCAATCAGCCCCAGCATTTT. Protein sequence: CASSTYSPNQPQHF. Variable domain in full (rest from reference TRBV28 and TRBJ1-5): DVKVTQSSRYLVKRTGEKVFLECVQDMDHENMFWYRQDPGLGLRLIYFSYDVKMKEKGDIPEGYSVSREKKERFSLILESASTNQTSMYLCASSTYSPNQPQHFGDGTRLSIL.

V is TRBV19 and J is TRBJ2-5; 8 bases line up with TRBD2. CDR3 length: 14 amino acids. The germline gives CDR1 LNHDA, CDR2 SQIVND (reference sequence). Unmatched junction bases numbered 3, after V lost 3 bases and J lost 3 bases. The CDR3 sequence is CASSIELAEETQYF. The CDR3, as DNA: TGTGCCAGTAGTATTGAACTAGCGGAAGAGACCCAGTACTTC. The whole variable domain, filled in from reference TRBV19 and TRBJ2-5, reads DGGITQSPKYLFRKEGQNVTLSCEQNLNHDAMYWYRQDPGQGLRLIYYSQIVNDFQKGDIAEGYSVSREKKESFPLTVTSAQKNPTAFYLCASSIELAEETQYFGPGTRLLVL.

The genes are TRBV15 and TRBJ1-6; the D gene is possibly TRBD1 (6 bases). CDR1 is LNHNV, CDR2 YYDKDF, per germline (reference sequence). The CDR3 has 13 residues. V dropped 4 bases and J dropped 10 bases, with 11 bases sitting between them. CDR3 in DNA: TGTGCCACCAGCATTGACAGGACATCACCCCTCCACTTT. Its translation is CATSIDRTSPLHF.

For this clone: One junction end disagrees with the germline gene, perhaps due to a read error. The chain employs TRBV10-2 and TRBJ1-5; weak D call: TRBD1 (5 bases). The germline V gene encodes CDR1 WSHSY and CDR2 SAAADI. The CDR3 spans 12 residues. Here the CDR3 DNA reads TGCGCCAGCAGCGCAGCAGGGCAGCGCCAGCATTTT. Its protein product is CASSAAGQRQHF.

This clone was picked up a small number of times. The V gene is TRBV2, the J gene TRBJ1-1; D is ambiguous. The CDR3 extends over 15 amino acids. The V gene lost 8 bases and the J gene lost 1 base, with 17 bases spanning the gap. Looked up from germline, CDR1 is SNHLY and CDR2 is FYNNEI. CDR3 in amino acids: CASPRGGPQNTEAFF. DNA for the CDR3: TGTGCCAGCCCCCGAGGAGGTCCTCAGAACACTGAAGCTTTCTTT.

This rearrangement joins TRBV27 to TRBJ2-2, with 9 nucleotides matching TRBD1. This CDR3 has 14 amino acids. V lost 7 bases to trimming and J lost 6 bases; unmatched junction nucleotides: 6. Germline CDR1 and CDR2: MNHEY and SMNVEV (reference sequence). Written as DNA, the CDR3 is TGTGCCAGCATGGGGACAGGGTGGGCCGGGGAGCTGTTTTTT. Translated: CASMGTGWAGELFF.

V gene TRBV5-1 combines with J gene TRBJ1-1; a possible D gene is TRBD1 (5 bases). The CDR3 runs to 13 residues. Trimming took 3 bases from V and 6 from J, leaving 12 bases between them. Germline V CDR1 and CDR2: SGHRS, YFSETQ. The CDR3 is CASSYGRVSEAFF. The CDR3 DNA reads as TGCGCCAGCAGCTATGGCAGGGTTTCTGAAGCTTTCTTT.

The chain links TRBV5-1 to TRBJ2-2; possible D gene TRBD1, 6 bases. V lost 4 bases and J lost 3, with 13 bases in between. This CDR3 region has 15 residues. Germline CDR1 reads SGHRS; CDR2 reads YFSETQ. CDR3 in DNA: TGCGCCAGCAGCCCGGACAGAGGCGACACCGGGGAGCTGTTTTTT. Protein product: CASSPDRGDTGELFF.

The chain links TRBV2 to TRBJ1-2, with D possibly matching TRBD1 (6 bases). The CDR3 consists of 14 residues. Germline V gives CDR1 SNHLY, CDR2 FYNNEI. V gave up 7 bases and J gave up 4 bases, with 16 bases separating them. CDR3 nucleotide sequence: TGTGCCAGCAAACCGGGACAAACACCCTATGGCTACACCTTC. This encodes CASKPGQTPYGYTF.

The CDR3 reads CASSFGQLTEAFF. The CDR3 region has the DNA TGTGCCAGCAGCTTCGGACAACTCACTGAAGCTTTCTTT. The chain has TRBV7-3 and TRBJ1-1, with a weak D call TRBD1 (5 bases). This CDR3 region has 13 residues. V gave up 3 bases and J gave up 4 bases, with 9 bases separating them. The germline gives CDR1 SGHTA, CDR2 FQGTGA. Complete variable domain (other parts from reference TRBV7-3 and TRBJ1-1): GAGVSQTPSNKVTEKGKYVELRCDPISGHTALYWYRQSLGQGPEFLIYFQGTGAADDSGLPNDRFFAVRPEGSVSTLKIQRTERGDSAVYLCASSFGQLTEAFFGQGTRLTVV.

This chain joins TRBV4-3 and TRBJ2-4; possible D gene TRBD2, 6 bases. Per the germline V gene, CDR1 is LGHNA and CDR2 is YSLEER. Between the trimmed V and J ends, which lost 0 bases and 5 bases, there was a span of 11 bases. The CDR3 has 15 residues. CDR3 sequence reads: CASSQDGGGENIQYF. The CDR3 DNA is TGCGCCAGCAGCCAAGACGGGGGAGGCGAAAACATTCAGTACTTC.

The chain joins TRBV18 to TRBJ1-3; no clear D gene. In germline, CDR1 is KGHSH, CDR2 LQKENI. CDR3 size: 16 residues. The V gene lost 1 base and the J gene lost 0 bases, with 10 bases spanning the gap. CDR3 amino acids: CASSPLTESSGNTIYF. CDR3 DNA: TGTGCCAGCTCACCACTTACTGAGAGCTCTGGAAACACCATATATTTT.

DNA for the CDR3: TGTGCCAGCAGTGCCGGGACAGGGTGGATCTATGGCTACACCTTC. Encoded protein: CASSAGTGWIYGYTF. The chain has TRBV25-1 and TRBJ1-2; 9 bases are shared with TRBD1. Germline V lookup: CDR1 MGHDK, CDR2 SYGVNS. This CDR3 has 15 amino acids. The V segment lost 4 bases and the J segment 4 bases; nucleotides outside the gene matches: 7.

Written as DNA, the CDR3 is TGTGCCAGCTCACCATTTCCGCGGGGGGGCCTTGGAGATACGCAGTATTTT. This encodes CASSPFPRGGLGDTQYF. The V and J genes are TRBV18 and TRBJ2-3; 9 positions match TRBD2. The CDR3 totals 17 residues. V lost 2 bases, J lost 5 bases, and 11 bases stayed unmatched. Germline V gene lookup returns CDR1 KGHSH and CDR2 LQKENI.

This clone was detected once. The DNA of the CDR3 is TGTGCCAGCAGCCTACTAGGCCAGGGGTATTCACCCCTCCACTTT. Its translation is CASSLLGQGYSPLHF. The chain combines TRBV14 with TRBJ1-6; D may be TRBD1 (6 bases). Per germline, CDR1 SGHDN and CDR2 FVKESK. The V end lost 4 bases, the J end lost 8 bases, and 15 bases lay between the germline ends. The CDR3 consists of 15 residues. Supplemented by reference TRBV14 and TRBJ1-6, the full variable domain reads EAGVTQFPSHSVIEKGQTVTLRCDPISGHDNLYWYRRVMGKEIKFLLHFVKESKQDESGMPNNRFLAERTGGTYSTLKVQPAELEDSGVYFCASSLLGQGYSPLHFGNGTRLTVT.

The J gene is TRBJ2-7, the V gene TRBV27; possible D gene TRBD2, 6 bases. The V end lost 2 bases, the J end lost 0 bases, and 8 bases lay between the germline ends. The germline V gene encodes CDR1 MNHEY and CDR2 SMNVEV (reference sequence). CDR3 length: 14 residues. The CDR3: CASSLAGSSYEQYF. CDR3 coding DNA: TGTGCCAGCAGTTTAGCGGGGAGCTCCTACGAGCAGTACTTC.

The V and J genes are TRBV19 and TRBJ1-1; the D is unclear. Germline CDR1 is LNHDA and CDR2 is SQIVND (reference sequence). Trimming left V 9 bases short and J 7 bases short, with 15 bases between. This CDR3 spans 12 amino acids. CDR3 residues: CASLSDRYEAFF. For the CDR3, the DNA is TGTGCCAGCTTATCCGACCGCTATGAAGCTTTCTTT.

The chain employs TRBV9 and TRBJ2-3; D gene uncertain. Between the trimmed V and J ends, which lost 8 bases and 2 bases, there was a span of 12 bases. This CDR3 has 13 residues. Germline CDR1 and CDR2: SGDLS and YYNGEE. CDR3 residues: CARDPPSTDTQYF. Here the CDR3 DNA reads TGTGCCAGAGACCCGCCCTCCACAGATACGCAGTATTTT.